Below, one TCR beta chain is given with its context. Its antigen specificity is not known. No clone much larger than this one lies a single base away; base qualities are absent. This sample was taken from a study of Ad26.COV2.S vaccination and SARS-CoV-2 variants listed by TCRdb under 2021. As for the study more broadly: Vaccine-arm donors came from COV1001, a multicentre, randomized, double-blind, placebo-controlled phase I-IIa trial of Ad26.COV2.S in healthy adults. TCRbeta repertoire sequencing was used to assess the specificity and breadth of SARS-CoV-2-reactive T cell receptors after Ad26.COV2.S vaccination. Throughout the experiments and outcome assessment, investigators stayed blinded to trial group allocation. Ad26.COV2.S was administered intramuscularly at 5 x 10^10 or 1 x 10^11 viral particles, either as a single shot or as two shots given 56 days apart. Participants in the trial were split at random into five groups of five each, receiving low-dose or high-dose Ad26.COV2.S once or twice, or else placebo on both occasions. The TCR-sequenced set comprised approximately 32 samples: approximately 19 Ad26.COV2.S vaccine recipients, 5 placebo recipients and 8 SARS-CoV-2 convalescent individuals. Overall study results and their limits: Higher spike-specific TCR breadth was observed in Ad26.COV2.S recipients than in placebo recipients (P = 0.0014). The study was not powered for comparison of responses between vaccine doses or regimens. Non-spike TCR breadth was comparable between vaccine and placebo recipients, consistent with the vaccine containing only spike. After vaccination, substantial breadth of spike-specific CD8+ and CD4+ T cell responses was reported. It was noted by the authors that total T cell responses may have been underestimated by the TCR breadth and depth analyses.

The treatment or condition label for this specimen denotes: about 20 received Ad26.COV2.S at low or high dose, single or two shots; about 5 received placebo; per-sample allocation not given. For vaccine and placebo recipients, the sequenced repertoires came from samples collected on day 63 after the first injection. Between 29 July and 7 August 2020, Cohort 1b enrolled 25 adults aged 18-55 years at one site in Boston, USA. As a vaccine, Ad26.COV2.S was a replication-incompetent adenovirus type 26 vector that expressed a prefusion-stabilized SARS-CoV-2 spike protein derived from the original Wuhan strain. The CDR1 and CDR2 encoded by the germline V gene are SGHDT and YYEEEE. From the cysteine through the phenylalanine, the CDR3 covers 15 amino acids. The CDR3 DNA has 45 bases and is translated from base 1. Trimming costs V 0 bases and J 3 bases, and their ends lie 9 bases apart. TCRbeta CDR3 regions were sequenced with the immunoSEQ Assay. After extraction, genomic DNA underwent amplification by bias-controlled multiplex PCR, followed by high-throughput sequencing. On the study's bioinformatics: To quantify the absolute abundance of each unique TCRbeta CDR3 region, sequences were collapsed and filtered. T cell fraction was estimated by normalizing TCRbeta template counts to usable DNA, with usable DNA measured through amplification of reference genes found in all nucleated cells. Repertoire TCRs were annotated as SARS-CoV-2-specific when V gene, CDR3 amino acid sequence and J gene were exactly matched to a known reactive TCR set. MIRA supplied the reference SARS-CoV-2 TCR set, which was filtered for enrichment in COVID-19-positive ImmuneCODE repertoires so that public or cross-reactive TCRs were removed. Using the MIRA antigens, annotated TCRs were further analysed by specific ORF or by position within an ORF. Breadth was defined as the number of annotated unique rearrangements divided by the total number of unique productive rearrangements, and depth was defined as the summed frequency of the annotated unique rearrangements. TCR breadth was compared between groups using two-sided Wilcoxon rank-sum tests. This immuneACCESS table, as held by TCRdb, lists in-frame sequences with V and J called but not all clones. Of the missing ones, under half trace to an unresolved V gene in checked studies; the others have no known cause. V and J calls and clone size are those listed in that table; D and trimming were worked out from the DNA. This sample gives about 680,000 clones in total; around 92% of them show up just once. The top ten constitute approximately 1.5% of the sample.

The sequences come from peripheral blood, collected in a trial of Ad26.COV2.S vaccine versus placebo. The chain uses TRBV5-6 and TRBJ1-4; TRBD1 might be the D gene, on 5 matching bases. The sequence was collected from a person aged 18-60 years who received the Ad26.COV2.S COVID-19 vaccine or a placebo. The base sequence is TGTGCCAGCAGCTTGGTCAGGGCTGCTAATGAAAAACTGTTTTTT. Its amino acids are CASSLVRAANEKLFF.